Listed below are T cell receptor beta chains from one sample, sequenced in a study. TCRdb processed the RT-PCR reads anew with MiXCR; each CDR3 protein has one entry. The table shows fewer than 800,000 distinct CDR3 sequences, with more than 13% occurring only once. The material sequenced was memory CD4+ T cells from blood. The receptors were sampled from a female donor in good health, serving as a healthy control. Both conserved end residues are part of each CDR3. Fields, in order: V gene, clone size, J gene, D gene, CDR3 DNA, CDR3 protein. The D gene is left open where the match is weak. Clone size is shown for a subset of rows, as once, few, many or a class of expanded clone.

TRBV11-2	many	TRBJ2-2	-	TGTGCCAGCAGCCAGGACTACACCGGGGAGCTGTTTTTT	CASSQDYTGELFF
TRBV7-2	few	TRBJ2-2	-	TGTGCCAGCAGCTTATTACCGGTTTTCACCGGGGAGCTGTTTTTT	CASSLLPVFTGELFF
TRBV28	-	TRBJ1-5	-	TGTACCAGCAGTCCCGACAGAAGCAATCAGCCCCAGCATTTT	CTSSPDRSNQPQHF
TRBV20-1	few	TRBJ2-3	-	TGCAGTGCTAGAGATCGGAGGGCTGGCACAGATACGCAGTATTTT	CSARDRRAGTDTQYF
TRBV12-5	-	TRBJ2-2	TRBD1	TGTGCTAGTGCCCCTGGCAGGGGGTACACCGGGGAGCTGTTTTTT	CASAPGRGYTGELFF
TRBV18	few	TRBJ2-1	-	TGTGCCAGCTCACCCAGGGGAGGGGAGGAGGAGCAGTTCTTC	CASSPRGGEEEQFF
TRBV29-1	few	TRBJ2-7	TRBD2	TGCAGCGTGAGGACTAGCGGCTACGAGCAGTACTTC	CSVRTSGYEQYF
TRBV27	-	TRBJ2-3	TRBD2	TGTGCCAGCAGCCAGCATGGGACTAGCGGGAGGGCCACAGATACGCAGTATTTT	CASSQHGTSGRATDTQYF
TRBV3-1	-	TRBJ2-2	TRBD1	TGTGCCAGCAGCAAGGGGACAGGGCGCACCGGGGAGCTGTTTTTT	CASSKGTGRTGELFF
TRBV20-1	few	TRBJ2-2	TRBD2	TGCAGTGCCCCGGGGAGCGGGGCGAACACCGGGGAGCTGTTTTTT	CSAPGSGANTGELFF
TRBV10-3	many	TRBJ2-5	-	TGTGCCATCACCAGAAACCCGTTAGAAGAGACCCAGTACTTC	CAITRNPLEETQYF
TRBV29-1	few	TRBJ2-3	TRBD2	TGCAGCGTTCGGGGGAGGGCCGGAACAGATACGCAGTATTTT	CSVRGRAGTDTQYF
TRBV18	-	TRBJ2-7	TRBD1	TGTGCCAGCTCACCACCTCCGGGACAGGGATCGGGGGAGCAGTACTTC	CASSPPPGQGSGEQYF
TRBV10-3	many	TRBJ2-7	-	TGTGCCATCAGTCCAGAAAACTACGAGCAGTACTTC	CAISPENYEQYF
TRBV3-1	-	TRBJ1-5	TRBD1	TGTGCCAGCAGCCAGGGGACAGGGGATCGGCCCCAGCATTTT	CASSQGTGDRPQHF
TRBV20-1	-	TRBJ2-2	TRBD1	TGCAGTGCTAGCAGGGGGCTGGAAACCGGGGAGCTGTTTTTT	CSASRGLETGELFF
TRBV20-1	-	TRBJ1-4	TRBD1	TGCAGTGCGAGCAGGGGGGAAGGTGAAAAACTGTTTTTT	CSASRGEGEKLFF
TRBV9	-	TRBJ1-1	-	TGTGCCAGCATCCCTGAAGCTTTCTTT	CASIPEAFF
TRBV4-1	many	TRBJ1-5	-	TGCGCCAGCAGCCAAGGGTTCGGGGGGGAGCAGCCCCAGCATTTT	CASSQGFGGEQPQHF
TRBV11-2	-	TRBJ1-2	-	TGTGCCAGCAGCTTCGACAGGACGTCATATGGCTACACCTTC	CASSFDRTSYGYTF
TRBV12-3/TRBV12-4	many	TRBJ2-7	TRBD2	TGTGCCAGCAGCAAGCGGGAGAAAGAGTTC	CASSKREKEF
TRBV7-9	many	TRBJ2-1	-	TGTGCCAGCAGCTTACAGGATGAGCAGTTCTTC	CASSLQDEQFF
TRBV11-2	few	TRBJ2-4	-	TGTGCCAGCAGCTTAGCCCGGGACATAAAAAACATTCAGTACTTC	CASSLARDIKNIQYF
TRBV5-1	many	TRBJ1-5	TRBD1	TGCGCCAGCAGCGCGGGGACAGGTGATGGCCAGCCCCAGCATTTT	CASSAGTGDGQPQHF
TRBV7-6	few	TRBJ2-3	-	TGTGCCAGCAGCTTTAACCCCCTTAGCACAGATACGCAGTATTTT	CASSFNPLSTDTQYF
TRBV20-1	-	TRBJ2-2	-	TGCAGTTATAGTTCCGAGCGCACCGGGGAGCTGTTTTTT	CSYSSERTGELFF
TRBV12-3/TRBV12-4	-	TRBJ1-4	-	TGTGCCAGCAGTGGTGGGGGCTCTCTAAATGAAAAACTGTTTTTT	CASSGGGSLNEKLFF
TRBV7-2	few	TRBJ2-5	-	TGTGCCAGCAGTTCTTACGGACTCCCGGGGGAGACCCAGTACTTC	CASSSYGLPGETQYF
TRBV20-1	many	TRBJ2-1	TRBD1	TGCAGTGCTAATGATAGACCCGGGACAGGTTACAATGAGCAGTTCTTC	CSANDRPGTGYNEQFF
TRBV5-1	many	TRBJ1-1	-	TGCGCCAGCAGCTTCGGGGAGTTTAACACTGAAGCTTTCTTT	CASSFGEFNTEAFF
TRBV5-1	many	TRBJ2-5	-	TGCGCCAGCAGCTTGGGACTTCAAGGGTACCAAGAGACCCAGTACTTC	CASSLGLQGYQETQYF
TRBV27	-	TRBJ1-1	-	TGTGCCAGCAGTGGGACGGGACGACCCCTGGTCGCTTTCTTT	CASSGTGRPLVAFF
TRBV6-1	many	TRBJ2-1	-	TGTGCCAGCAGTGATCTGGGGGACTGGAGTGAGCAGTTCTTC	CASSDLGDWSEQFF
TRBV12-3/TRBV12-4	few	TRBJ1-1	TRBD1	TGTGCCAGCAGTTTAGAAGACAGGGTGGGGACTGAAGCTTTCTTT	CASSLEDRVGTEAFF
TRBV12-3/TRBV12-4	-	TRBJ1-5	-	TGTGCCAGCAGTTTAAGGAGCGCGTCTCAGCCCCAGCATTTT	CASSLRSASQPQHF
TRBV29-1	many	TRBJ1-4	TRBD1	TGCAGCGTTGGACAGGGGGCTGATGAAAAACTGTTTTTT	CSVGQGADEKLFF
TRBV7-2	-	TRBJ1-2	TRBD1	TGTGCCAGCAGCTCAGCCGTACCAGTCGACAGGGACGGCTACACCTTC	CASSSAVPVDRDGYTF